This is a list of T cell receptor beta chains from one sample in a study of T-cell memory formation after mild COVID-19. A single record per CDR3 protein comes from TCRdb applying MiXCR to the 5' RACE reads. The table records 350,000 to 450,000 distinct CDR3 sequences, around 14% of them present only once. Sequencing used PBMCs or a T cell subset sorted from them (not recorded which). The source of these receptors is a young man who had mild COVID-19 (a few samples of this study predate the infection). Cell type and time point are not known. The CDR3 runs from the conserved cysteine through the conserved F or W. A D gene is named only where the DNA matches it firmly. Size values are once, few and many counts, or a class for expanded clones, and some rows have none.

V gene: TRBV6-6
J gene: TRBJ1-5
D gene: NA
clone size: NA
CDR3 protein: CASGKQGGDTNQPQHF
CDR3 DNA: TGTGCCAGCGGAAAACAGGGTGGGGACACTAATCAGCCCCAGCATTTT

V gene: TRBV4-2
J gene: TRBJ2-5
D gene: NA
clone size: NA
CDR3 protein: CASSQNQETQYF
CDR3 DNA: TGTGCCAGCAGCCAAAACCAAGAGACCCAGTACTTC

V gene: TRBV29-1
J gene: TRBJ1-2
D gene: TRBD1
clone size: NA
CDR3 protein: CSVGDRAYYGYTF
CDR3 DNA: TGCAGCGTTGGGGACAGGGCCTACTATGGCTACACCTTC

V gene: TRBV3-1
J gene: TRBJ1-2
D gene: NA
clone size: NA
CDR3 protein: CASSQVNYGYTF
CDR3 DNA: TGTGCCAGCAGCCAGGTTAACTATGGCTACACCTTC

V gene: TRBV12-3/TRBV12-4
J gene: TRBJ2-1
D gene: TRBD2
clone size: many
CDR3 protein: CASRSGTSGANEQFF
CDR3 DNA: TGTGCCAGCAGGTCCGGGACTAGCGGGGCCAATGAGCAGTTCTTC

V gene: TRBV14
J gene: TRBJ2-1
D gene: TRBD1
clone size: once
CDR3 protein: CASSRSGTGKYNEQFF
CDR3 DNA: TGTGCCAGCAGCCGTTCCGGGACAGGGAAGTACAATGAGCAGTTCTTC

V gene: TRBV7-2
J gene: TRBJ1-5
D gene: NA
clone size: NA
CDR3 protein: CASSYLGPQHF
CDR3 DNA: TGTGCCAGCAGCTATCTCGGGCCCCAGCATTTT

V gene: TRBV6-6
J gene: TRBJ1-2
D gene: NA
clone size: NA
CDR3 protein: CASWPGPSLPLSYTF
CDR3 DNA: TGTGCCAGCTGGCCGGGTCCCTCACTTCCTCTAAGCTACACCTTC

V gene: TRBV5-1
J gene: TRBJ2-1
D gene: TRBD2
clone size: few
CDR3 protein: CASSIHSSGGSYNEQFF
CDR3 DNA: TGCGCCAGCAGCATACACTCTAGCGGTGGCTCCTACAATGAGCAGTTCTTC

V gene: TRBV5-1
J gene: TRBJ2-1
D gene: TRBD1
clone size: NA
CDR3 protein: CASSVLRGRAMNEQFF
CDR3 DNA: TGCGCCAGCAGCGTCCTCAGGGGGCGAGCCATGAATGAGCAGTTCTTC

V gene: TRBV28
J gene: TRBJ1-1
D gene: NA
clone size: NA
CDR3 protein: CASSSLGGTNTEAFF
CDR3 DNA: TGTGCCAGCAGTTCCCTCGGGGGGACGAACACTGAAGCTTTCTTT

V gene: TRBV29-1
J gene: TRBJ1-2
D gene: NA
clone size: few
CDR3 protein: CSVLVGFPDYGYTF
CDR3 DNA: TGCAGCGTTCTCGTTGGGTTTCCTGACTATGGCTACACCTTC

V gene: TRBV7-2
J gene: TRBJ2-7
D gene: NA
clone size: few
CDR3 protein: CASSSNSGGYEQYF
CDR3 DNA: TGTGCCAGCAGCTCAAATAGTGGGGGCTACGAGCAGTACTTC

V gene: TRBV6-5
J gene: TRBJ1-1
D gene: NA
clone size: NA
CDR3 protein: CASKSTGIGAFF
CDR3 DNA: TGTGCCAGCAAATCAACAGGGATAGGGGCTTTCTTT

V gene: TRBV30
J gene: TRBJ2-5
D gene: NA
clone size: few
CDR3 protein: CAWSHPWVQETQYF
CDR3 DNA: TGTGCCTGGAGCCACCCGTGGGTGCAAGAGACCCAGTACTTC

V gene: TRBV24-1
J gene: TRBJ2-2
D gene: NA
clone size: NA
CDR3 protein: CATSDWGRVTGELFF
CDR3 DNA: TGTGCCACCAGTGACTGGGGCAGAGTCACCGGGGAGCTGTTTTTT

V gene: TRBV28
J gene: TRBJ2-1
D gene: NA
clone size: NA
CDR3 protein: CATRGGEPYNEQFF
CDR3 DNA: TGTGCCACCAGAGGTGGGGAGCCCTACAATGAGCAGTTCTTC

V gene: TRBV4-3
J gene: TRBJ1-6
D gene: NA
clone size: few
CDR3 protein: CASSQDRYSSPLHF
CDR3 DNA: TGCGCCAGCAGCCAGGATCGGTATAGTTCACCCCTCCACTTT

V gene: TRBV20-1
J gene: TRBJ2-4
D gene: NA
clone size: few
CDR3 protein: CSARLREGKNIQYF
CDR3 DNA: TGCAGTGCTAGACTCAGGGAAGGCAAAAACATTCAGTACTTC

V gene: TRBV15
J gene: TRBJ1-2
D gene: NA
clone size: NA
CDR3 protein: CATSRAGHGYTF
CDR3 DNA: TGTGCCACCAGCAGAGCAGGGCATGGCTACACCTTC

V gene: TRBV7-9
J gene: TRBJ2-2
D gene: TRBD1
clone size: few
CDR3 protein: CASRLQGAVTGELFF
CDR3 DNA: TGTGCCAGCAGATTACAGGGGGCGGTGACCGGGGAGCTGTTTTTT

V gene: TRBV6-6
J gene: TRBJ1-5
D gene: TRBD1
clone size: few
CDR3 protein: CASREETGGRQPQHF
CDR3 DNA: TGTGCCAGCAGAGAAGAGACAGGGGGTCGTCAGCCCCAGCATTTT

V gene: TRBV3-1
J gene: TRBJ1-1
D gene: NA
clone size: few
CDR3 protein: CASTLRENTEAFF
CDR3 DNA: TGTGCCAGCACGCTCAGGGAGAACACTGAAGCTTTCTTT

V gene: TRBV6-2/TRBV6-3
J gene: TRBJ2-2
D gene: TRBD2
clone size: few
CDR3 protein: CASSSGTSGTGELFF
CDR3 DNA: TGTGCCAGCAGCTCCGGGACTAGCGGGACCGGGGAGCTGTTTTTT

V gene: TRBV12-3/TRBV12-4
J gene: TRBJ2-1
D gene: NA
clone size: NA
CDR3 protein: CASRVGGPYNEQFF
CDR3 DNA: TGTGCCAGCAGGGTGGGGGGACCCTACAATGAGCAGTTCTTC

V gene: TRBV7-2
J gene: TRBJ2-1
D gene: TRBD2
clone size: many
CDR3 protein: CASKDLAGSSYEQFF
CDR3 DNA: TGTGCCTCCAAGGATCTAGCGGGGAGCTCTTATGAGCAGTTCTTC

V gene: TRBV5-1
J gene: TRBJ1-2
D gene: NA
clone size: NA
CDR3 protein: CASSLDGGLIYGYTF
CDR3 DNA: TGCGCCAGCAGCTTGGACGGTGGGCTGATCTATGGCTACACCTTC

V gene: TRBV6-2/TRBV6-3
J gene: TRBJ1-1
D gene: NA
clone size: few
CDR3 protein: CASRDRGSGTEAFF
CDR3 DNA: TGTGCCAGCAGGGACCGGGGGTCGGGCACTGAAGCTTTCTTT

V gene: TRBV5-1
J gene: TRBJ2-2
D gene: NA
clone size: many
CDR3 protein: CASGGDNTGELFF
CDR3 DNA: TGCGCCAGCGGGGGAGATAACACCGGGGAGCTGTTTTTT

V gene: TRBV24-1
J gene: TRBJ2-3
D gene: NA
clone size: many
CDR3 protein: CATPGTEDSTDTQYF
CDR3 DNA: TGTGCCACCCCCGGGACTGAAGATAGCACAGATACGCAGTATTTT

V gene: TRBV5-1
J gene: TRBJ1-2
D gene: NA
clone size: few
CDR3 protein: CASSLMAEGGYTF
CDR3 DNA: TGCGCCAGCAGCTTGATGGCAGAAGGTGGCTACACCTTC

V gene: TRBV2
J gene: TRBJ2-3
D gene: NA
clone size: NA
CDR3 protein: CASSGLFADTQYF
CDR3 DNA: TGTGCCAGCAGCGGGCTTTTTGCAGATACGCAGTATTTT

V gene: TRBV7-7
J gene: TRBJ2-3
D gene: TRBD2
clone size: NA
CDR3 protein: CASSLLAGGPSDTQYF
CDR3 DNA: TGTGCTAGCAGCCTCCTAGCGGGGGGGCCCTCAGATACGCAGTATTTT

V gene: TRBV30
J gene: TRBJ1-2
D gene: NA
clone size: few
CDR3 protein: CAWQRGSLSFYGYTF
CDR3 DNA: TGTGCCTGGCAGCGGGGCAGCCTTTCTTTCTATGGCTACACCTTC

V gene: TRBV5-1
J gene: TRBJ1-5
D gene: TRBD1
clone size: many
CDR3 protein: CASFPGTGEVRNQPQHF
CDR3 DNA: TGCGCCAGCTTCCCCGGGACAGGGGAGGTAAGGAATCAGCCCCAGCATTTT

V gene: TRBV6-1
J gene: TRBJ2-1
D gene: NA
clone size: few
CDR3 protein: CASSIQGYNEQFF
CDR3 DNA: TGTGCCAGCAGCATTCAGGGTTACAATGAGCAGTTCTTC

V gene: TRBV4-1
J gene: TRBJ2-1
D gene: NA
clone size: NA
CDR3 protein: CASSQAQSELFF
CDR3 DNA: TGCGCCAGCAGCCAAGCACAGAGCGAGCTGTTCTTC

V gene: TRBV5-1
J gene: TRBJ2-3
D gene: TRBD1
clone size: many
CDR3 protein: CASSSTGSADTQYF
CDR3 DNA: TGCGCCAGCAGCTCGACAGGGTCCGCAGATACGCAGTATTTT

V gene: TRBV6-5
J gene: TRBJ1-3
D gene: TRBD1
clone size: NA
CDR3 protein: CASSGDSGNTIYF
CDR3 DNA: TGTGCCAGCAGTGGGGACAGTGGAAACACCATATATTTT

V gene: TRBV9
J gene: TRBJ1-2
D gene: NA
clone size: few
CDR3 protein: CASSVGSGINYGYTF
CDR3 DNA: TGTGCCAGCAGCGTAGGTTCGGGGATTAACTATGGCTACACCTTC

V gene: TRBV7-2
J gene: TRBJ2-3
D gene: NA
clone size: NA
CDR3 protein: CASSQFPPTPTSTDTQYF
CDR3 DNA: TGTGCCAGCAGCCAATTTCCTCCCACGCCGACTAGCACAGATACGCAGTATTTT

V gene: TRBV3-1
J gene: TRBJ1-1
D gene: NA
clone size: NA
CDR3 protein: CASSPQLGGTEAFF
CDR3 DNA: TGTGCCAGCAGCCCACAATTGGGAGGGACTGAAGCTTTCTTT

V gene: TRBV9
J gene: TRBJ1-2
D gene: NA
clone size: NA
CDR3 protein: CASTASFYGYTF
CDR3 DNA: TGTGCCAGCACGGCCAGCTTCTATGGCTACACCTTC

V gene: TRBV4-1
J gene: TRBJ2-2
D gene: NA
clone size: NA
CDR3 protein: CASSQFSCNTGELFF
CDR3 DNA: TGCGCCAGCAGCCAATTTTCGTGTAACACCGGGGAGCTGTTTTTT

V gene: TRBV24-1
J gene: TRBJ1-1
D gene: NA
clone size: NA
CDR3 protein: CATSDDTEAFF
CDR3 DNA: TGTGCCACCAGTGACGACACTGAAGCTTTCTTT

V gene: TRBV7-9
J gene: TRBJ1-2
D gene: NA
clone size: NA
CDR3 protein: CASSLGQTNSYGYTF
CDR3 DNA: TGTGCCAGCAGCCTCGGACAGACGAATTCCTATGGCTACACCTTC

V gene: TRBV20-1
J gene: TRBJ2-1
D gene: TRBD2
clone size: few
CDR3 protein: CSARGASGGDEQFF
CDR3 DNA: TGCAGTGCTAGAGGGGCTAGCGGGGGGGATGAGCAGTTCTTC

V gene: TRBV5-1
J gene: TRBJ2-5
D gene: NA
clone size: many
CDR3 protein: CASSLGQAQETQYF
CDR3 DNA: TGCGCCAGCAGCTTGGGGCAGGCCCAAGAGACCCAGTACTTC

V gene: TRBV12-3/TRBV12-4
J gene: TRBJ2-7
D gene: TRBD2
clone size: many
CDR3 protein: CASNVGGGAAYEQYF
CDR3 DNA: TGTGCCAGCAATGTTGGCGGGGGAGCAGCCTACGAGCAGTACTTC

V gene: TRBV10-3
J gene: TRBJ1-1
D gene: NA
clone size: NA
CDR3 protein: CAIRTPQGVNTEAFF
CDR3 DNA: TGTGCCATCAGAACCCCACAGGGAGTGAACACTGAAGCTTTCTTT

V gene: TRBV5-1
J gene: TRBJ2-1
D gene: NA
clone size: few
CDR3 protein: CASRGRSSYNEQFF
CDR3 DNA: TGCGCCAGCCGGGGCAGGAGCTCCTACAATGAGCAGTTCTTC

V gene: TRBV5-4
J gene: TRBJ1-4
D gene: TRBD1
clone size: few
CDR3 protein: CASSLGDRSFEKLFF
CDR3 DNA: TGTGCCAGCAGCTTGGGGGACAGATCTTTTGAAAAACTGTTTTTT

V gene: TRBV19
J gene: TRBJ2-2
D gene: TRBD2
clone size: NA
CDR3 protein: CATSGTSSTGELFF
CDR3 DNA: TGTGCCACCTCCGGGACTAGCAGCACCGGGGAGCTGTTTTTT

V gene: TRBV12-3/TRBV12-4
J gene: TRBJ1-6
D gene: NA
clone size: few
CDR3 protein: CASSLLTGLSPLHF
CDR3 DNA: TGTGCCAGCAGTTTGTTAACAGGGTTATCACCCCTCCACTTT

V gene: TRBV10-3
J gene: TRBJ2-1
D gene: NA
clone size: NA
CDR3 protein: CAISESIQHEQFF
CDR3 DNA: TGTGCCATCAGTGAGTCGATACAGCACGAGCAGTTCTTC

V gene: TRBV7-2
J gene: TRBJ2-2
D gene: NA
clone size: NA
CDR3 protein: CASSHRAANTGELFF
CDR3 DNA: TGTGCCAGCAGCCACAGGGCCGCGAACACCGGGGAGCTGTTTTTT